This T cell receptor (beta chain) was profiled in a study of CD8+CD57+ T cells in acquired aplastic anemia (dated by TCRdb to between 2018 and 2020). Background for the entire study: A mean of roughly 2.9 ug of DNA, ranging from about 0.19 to 30 ug, was extracted from sorted CD4+ and CD8+ cells. An average of approximately 10 million reads for CD4+ cells and 11.0 million reads for CD8+ cells was obtained from healthy donor samples.

In the study, sorted CD4+ and CD8+ blood T cells from patients with severe aplastic anemia and from healthy subjects underwent deep sequencing of TCR repertoires. Ficoll-Paque density gradient centrifugation was used to isolate peripheral blood mononuclear cells. Before DNA was extracted, CD4+ and CD8+ T cells were sorted using either FACS or magnetic beads. There are 15 amino acids in the CDR3, from cysteine to phenylalanine inclusive. Of the read, only the CDR3 DNA is kept; its 45 bases are in frame from base 1. CDR1 and CDR2 are drawn from the germline V gene: SGHTS, YDEGEE. Trimming costs V 4 bases and J 1 base, and their ends lie 12 bases apart. General study outcomes and caveats: No significant difference in CD8+ Simpson's diversity was found between patients and healthy controls (P=0.060). Around 27 CD8+ CDR3 sequences were found to be shared between patients and controls, but these sequences appeared to be highly expressed in patients and within the immunodominant clones of the patients.

Genomic DNA was used as template for profiling of TCR beta VDJ combinations and CDR3 sequences. TCR repertoire sequencing was run on an Illumina HiSeq 2000. Per the source publication's procedure: Repertoire assessment relied on Simpson's diversity index, CDR3 size and DJ length profiles, and TRBV/TRBJ rearrangement plots. Whichever DNA sequence was most abundant in the deep sequencing data was defined as the immunodominant clone. CDR3 amino acid sequences were screened for sharing across subjects and compared with published repertoires and the VDJdb database. In TCRdb, the public reads were trimmed at Q25 with fastp and aligned with MiXCR, with productive beta chains retained. Entries that share a CDR3 protein sequence are merged under the most common genes and DNA. The V and J calls follow TCRdb's processing rather than the paper's. Here the sample has some 210,000 distinct CDR3 sequences; roughly 55% occur a single time. In total, the top ten clones hold around 28% of the sample.

This clonotype appeared many times. Its antigen is still unknown. There are no base qualities to consult, and no much larger clone falls within one base. The sequenced sample consisted of sorted CD4+, CD8+, or CD8+CD57+ T cells (not recorded which) from PBMCs. Recombination joined TRBV5-8 with TRBJ1-5, with no reliable assignment of the D segment. This sequence was found in a human donor in good health. The encoded CDR3 is CASSAWGVSNQPQHF. The DNA is as follows: TGTGCCAGCAGCGCTTGGGGAGTAAGCAATCAGCCCCAGCATTTT.